The 8 T cell receptor beta chains given below trace back to one sample, sequenced in a study of graft-versus-host responses after intestinal transplantation. Grafts had their tissue processed, releasing intraepithelial and lamina propria lymphocytes. Clones were read by immunoSEQ multiplex PCR, and TCRdb kept only the in-frame ones, dropping some. The table records more than 13,000 clones, 70% of them present only once. Source: ileum tissue, taken about 680 days after intestinal transplantation. These receptors originate from a human patient who received an intestinal transplant, so some T cells may come from the graft donor.

CDR3 region: CASSYILAGGRDTQYF. CDR3 DNA: TGTGCCAGTAGTTACATACTAGCGGGGGGGAGAGATACGCAGTATTTT. This sequence joins TRBV19 and TRBJ2-3; 13 bases match TRBD2. Germline assignment: CDR1 LNHDA and CDR2 SQIVND (reference sequence). There are 16 residues in the CDR3. J gave up 5 bases and V 5 bases, and 7 bases lay outside the gene matches. Together with reference TRBV19 and TRBJ2-3, the CDR3 gives the full variable domain: DGGITQSPKYLFRKEGQNVTLSCEQNLNHDAMYWYRQDPGQGLRLIYYSQIVNDFQKGDIAEGYSVSREKKESFPLTVTSAQKNPTAFYLCASSYILAGGRDTQYFGPGTRLTVL.

The chain employs TRBV7-2 and TRBJ2-5; D not resolved. Germline CDR1 is SGHTA and CDR2 is FQGNSA. The V and J ends lost 7 bases and 1 base respectively, with 13 bases between them. The CDR3 loop spans 14 amino acids. CDR3 loop: CASTGYYPQETQYF. CDR3 sequence (DNA): TGTGCCAGCACCGGGTACTATCCCCAAGAGACCCAGTACTTC.

This chain connects TRBV18 to TRBJ2-5, with 13 nucleotides matching TRBD2. Per the germline V gene, CDR1 is KGHSH and CDR2 is LQKENI. V dropped 4 bases and J dropped 5; count of bases not matched to a gene: 4. This CDR3 region has 15 residues. The CDR3 nucleotides read TGTGCCAGCTCACTCGGACTAGCGGGAGTGGAGACCCAGTACTTC. Translation: CASSLGLAGVETQYF.

The rearrangement joins TRBV7-9 to TRBJ2-7; weak D call: TRBD1 (5 bases). V was pared by 1 base and J by 4 bases, with 11 bases between. The length of the CDR3 is 14 residues. The germline CDR1 and CDR2 sequences are SEHNR and FQNEAQ (reference sequence). CDR3 DNA: TGTGCCAGCAGCTTAGAGGGTGGGGCTTACGAGCAGTACTTC. It yields the protein CASSLEGGAYEQYF.

This clone was seen only a few times. V gene TRBV29-1 combines with J gene TRBJ1-6, with D unresolved. V was cut by 4 bases and J by 7 bases, with 11 bases left in between. Germline CDR1 and CDR2: SQVTM and ANQGSEA. The CDR3 length is 13 residues. The CDR3 sequence: CSVVEDLNSPLHF. As DNA, the CDR3 is TGCAGCGTTGTCGAGGACCTGAATTCACCCCTCCACTTT.

The chain carries TRBV4-1 and TRBJ1-2; D is unclear. CDR3 length: 14 amino acids. Trimming shortened V by 1 base and J by 4 bases, and 10 bases separated the two germline ends. Germline V CDR1 and CDR2: MGHRA, YSYEKL. The CDR3 protein is CASSQGVLGYGYTF. The CDR3 region has the DNA TGCGCCAGCAGCCAAGGCGTTCTAGGCTATGGCTACACCTTC.

Notes on this clone: The sample contains more than one DNA sequence encoding this CDR3. This CDR3 is CASSLEPNTEAFF. The CDR3 nucleotides read TGTGCCAGCAGCCTAGAACCAAACACTGAAGCTTTCTTT. The chain couples TRBV9 to TRBJ1-1; D uncertain. Germline lookup yields CDR1 SGDLS and CDR2 YYNGEE. There are 13 residues in the CDR3. The ends were cut back, 4 bases at V and 2 bases at J, with 9 bases in the middle.

The chain recombines TRBV6-5 with TRBJ1-1; D gene uncertain. CDR1 MNHEY and CDR2 SVGAGI come from the germline V gene. With 7 bases removed from V and 2 bases from J, the gap between germline ends came to 14 bases. The CDR3 is made up of 14 amino acids. CDR3 sequence (DNA): TGTGCCAGCACAAAAAAACGGGGAAACACTGAAGCTTTCTTT. Its protein product is CASTKKRGNTEAFF.